The 7 T cell receptor beta chains below were found in one sample sequenced in a study of response to subunit inactivated influenza vaccine. TCRdb passed the RT-PCR reads through MiXCR, listing each CDR3 protein once. Of under 850,000 distinct CDR3 sequences in the sample, around 20% were seen once. The sequencing used PBMCs from blood, collected less than 6 days after vaccination. The source is a man between 45 and 60 years old who received an inactivated influenza vaccine.

CDR3 coding DNA: TGTGCCAGCAGCGCCCTCGGACTAGCGGTTCTCGAGCAGTACTTC. Its protein product is CASSALGLAVLEQYF. The gene calls are TRBV6-2 or TRBV6-3 and TRBJ2-7; the match to TRBD2 covers 10 bases. V dropped 6 bases and J dropped 6; count of bases not matched to a gene: 11. The length of the CDR3 is 15 residues. Germline-derived CDR1 and CDR2 are MNHEY and SVGEGT.

Only a few counts were recorded for this clonotype. The V call is TRBV20-1, the J call TRBJ2-1; D is possibly TRBD2 (6 bases). Germline CDR1 reads DFQATT; CDR2 reads SNEGSKA (reference sequence). This CDR3 is 16 amino acids long. The ends were cut back, 0 bases at V and 10 bases at J, with 22 bases in the middle. The CDR3 sequence: CSARDLGGLTTGEQFF. The CDR3 DNA reads as TGCAGTGCTAGAGACTTAGGCGGACTAACCACGGGAGAGCAGTTCTTC.

CDR3 DNA sequence: TGTGCCAGCAGACTCGGGGCCTTGAGTTCCTACGAGCAGTACTTC. It is translated as CASRLGALSSYEQYF. The V and J genes are TRBV7-2 and TRBJ2-7; tentatively, D is TRBD1 or TRBD2 (5 bases each). V gave up 6 bases and J gave up 1 base, with 16 bases separating them. The CDR3 has 15 residues. The V gene's germline CDR1 is SGHTA and CDR2 FQGNSA.

This clonotype was counted only a few times. The chain has TRBV6-2 or TRBV6-3 and TRBJ2-7; D gene unclear. The CDR3 sequence is 16 residues long. The germline gives CDR1 MNHEY, CDR2 SVGEGT. The germline V and J ends were trimmed by 0 bases and 1 base, with 13 bases remaining between them. The CDR3 is CASSYSLDRPSYEQYF. CDR3 in DNA: TGTGCCAGCAGTTACTCACTTGACCGACCTTCCTACGAGCAGTACTTC.

This clonotype was picked up a small number of times. The chain couples TRBV10-3 to TRBJ2-7, with D unclear. This CDR3 spans 15 amino acids. V lost 7 bases and J 2 bases, leaving 18 bases between the germline ends. Germline loops: CDR1 ENHRY, CDR2 SYGVKD. CDR3 residues: CAIIVDPNGPYEQYF. Written as DNA, the CDR3 is TGTGCCATCATCGTCGACCCAAACGGCCCCTACGAGCAGTACTTC.

The rearrangement joins TRBV20-1 to TRBJ2-5; D unresolved. Trimming left V 1 base short and J 5 bases short, with 14 bases between. CDR1 and CDR2 (germline): DFQATT, SNEGSKA (reference sequence). The CDR3 loop spans 14 amino acids. The CDR3 coding sequence is TGCAGTGCTAGAGTTTACCACGTGAGGGAGACCCAGTACTTC. This sequence encodes CSARVYHVRETQYF.

Regarding this clonotype: At one end, the junction sequence differs from germline, possibly due to a read error. For the CDR3, the DNA is TGCAGTGTTTCGGGGGGCCTCGATGATACGCTGTATTTT. Amino acid sequence: CSVSGGLDDTLYF. The chain uses TRBV20-1 and TRBJ2-3, with D possibly matching TRBD2 (7 bases). The CDR3 covers 13 residues. Per the germline V gene, CDR1 is DFQATT and CDR2 is SNEGSKA (reference sequence).